A single sample is the source of the 29 T cell receptor beta chains below, sequenced in a study of cytomegalovirus exposure and HLA in healthy donors. 60 Vbeta and 13 Jbeta primers were used in PCR. Only in-frame clones appear in the TCRdb table, and some are missing; sequencing was by immunoSEQ multiplex PCR. The sample table sets out 130,000 or so clones. Sequenced material: PBMCs. These receptors all come from a young man in good health and CMV-seronegative.

This rearrangement joins TRBV5-5 to TRBJ1-3; D is possibly TRBD1 (6 bases). Trimming left V 4 bases short and J 6 bases short, with 17 bases between. This CDR3 comprises 15 residues. From germline, CDR1 is SGHKS and CDR2 YYEKEE (reference sequence). CDR3 sequence: CASSPDSLGKNTIYF. The CDR3 DNA reads as TGTGCCAGCAGCCCGGACAGCCTTGGGAAAAACACCATATATTTT.

The rearrangement links TRBV29-1 to TRBJ2-1, with a possible D match to TRBD2 (6 bases). Per the germline V gene, CDR1 is SQVTM and CDR2 is ANQGSEA. The length of the CDR3 is 13 residues. Between the trimmed V and J ends, which lost 3 bases and 5 bases, there was a span of 11 bases. Here the CDR3 DNA reads TGCAGCGTTGAGGGCGGGGATCACAATGAGCAGTTCTTC. It is translated as CSVEGGDHNEQFF.

The V gene is TRBV29-1, the J gene TRBJ2-7, with D tentatively TRBD2 (5 bases). CDR3 length: 13 residues. Deletions cut 7 bases from V and 6 bases from J, with 19 bases between. CDR1 and CDR2 (germline): SQVTM, ANQGSEA. CDR3 sequence reads: CSGTQAREGEQYF. Written as DNA, the CDR3 is TGCAGCGGGACCCAGGCGAGGGAAGGCGAGCAGTACTTC.

The V call is TRBV28, the J call TRBJ2-7; 10 bases match TRBD1. From germline, CDR1 is MDHEN and CDR2 SYDVKM. The V segment lost 5 bases and the J segment 2 bases; nucleotides outside the gene matches: 12. The CDR3 totals 17 residues. CDR3 region: CASSLRTGTGVPYEQYF. Written as DNA, the CDR3 is TGTGCCAGCAGTCTGAGAACCGGGACAGGGGTCCCCTACGAGCAGTACTTC.

The chain carries TRBV7-8 and TRBJ1-6; a possible D gene is TRBD1 (6 bases). CDR3 size: 17 residues. Germline lookup yields CDR1 SGHVS and CDR2 FQNEAQ. V lost 1 base and J lost 0, with 10 bases in between. The CDR3 loop is CASSLDQGSSYNSPLHF. The DNA of the CDR3 is TGTGCCAGCAGCTTAGATCAGGGGAGCTCCTATAATTCACCCCTCCACTTT. Full variable domain (missing parts from reference TRBV7-8 and TRBJ1-6): GAGVSQSPRYKVAKRGQDVALRCDPISGHVSLFWYQQALGQGPEFLTYFQNEAQLDKSGLPSDRFFAERPEGSVSTLKIQRTQQEDSAVYLCASSLDQGSSYNSPLHFGNGTRLTVT.

The V and J genes are TRBV18 and TRBJ1-1; D remains ambiguous. Germline loops: CDR1 KGHSH, CDR2 LQKENI. CDR3 size: 13 residues. Trimming left V 2 bases short and J 0 bases short, with 4 bases between. The CDR3: CASSPVMNTEAFF. The CDR3 DNA reads as TGTGCCAGCTCACCAGTCATGAACACTGAAGCTTTCTTT.

The rearrangement uses TRBV2 and TRBJ1-1; the match to TRBD1 covers 8 bases. V dropped 2 bases and J dropped 7; count of bases not matched to a gene: 9. The CDR3 has 15 amino acids. Germline V gene lookup returns CDR1 SNHLY and CDR2 FYNNEI. The CDR3 DNA sequence: TGTGCCAGCAGTGAACCCCCAGGGGGCTTTCATGAAGCTTTCTTT. This translates into CASSEPPGGFHEAFF.

The chain is built from TRBV28 and TRBJ2-5, with TRBD2 matching 12 bases. V lost 5 bases and J lost 5; bases outside the gene matches: 0. The CDR3 has 13 residues. Per germline, CDR1 MDHEN and CDR2 SYDVKM. The CDR3 here is CASSTSGRETQYF. The CDR3 DNA reads TGTGCCAGCAGTACTAGCGGGAGGGAGACCCAGTACTTC.

The rearrangement links TRBV5-1 to TRBJ2-3; no reliable D call. V lost 2 bases and J lost 3, with 7 bases in between. CDR3 length: 13 amino acids. Germline CDR1 reads SGHRS; CDR2 reads YFSETQ. CDR3 in amino acids: CASSFGQTDTQYF. The CDR3, as DNA: TGCGCCAGCAGCTTTGGGCAGACAGATACGCAGTATTTT.

The gene calls are TRBV18 and TRBJ1-1; 11 nucleotides match TRBD1. This CDR3 comprises 16 residues. In germline, CDR1 is KGHSH, CDR2 LQKENI. The J segment lost 0 bases and the V segment lost 6 bases, leaving 6 bases of the junction unmatched. The DNA of the CDR3 is TGTGCCAGCTCCCCCGGGACAGGGGGAATGAACACTGAAGCTTTCTTT. Translated, it gives CASSPGTGGMNTEAFF.

V is TRBV28 and J is TRBJ2-1; D possibly corresponds to TRBD1 (6 bases). The CDR3 has 15 amino acids. V was cut by 2 bases and J by 5 bases, with 13 bases left in between. Germline CDR1 reads MDHEN; CDR2 reads SYDVKM. The CDR3 loop is CASSLTGRYHNEQFF. In DNA form, the CDR3 reads TGTGCCAGCAGTTTAACAGGGAGATACCACAATGAGCAGTTCTTC. The full variable domain, in which reference TRBV28 and TRBJ2-1 provide the parts outside the CDR3, is DVKVTQSSRYLVKRTGEKVFLECVQDMDHENMFWYRQDPGLGLRLIYFSYDVKMKEKGDIPEGYSVSREKKERFSLILESASTNQTSMYLCASSLTGRYHNEQFFGPGTRLTVL.

The chain is built from TRBV7-2 and TRBJ1-6; D possibly corresponds to TRBD1 (5 bases). V was clipped by 1 base and J by 7 bases, with 11 bases between them. Germline lookup yields CDR1 SGHTA and CDR2 FQGNSA. This CDR3 comprises 15 residues. The CDR3 DNA is TGTGCCAGCAGCTTAGGTGGAGGGACCAATTCACCCCTCCACTTT. Translating gives CASSLGGGTNSPLHF.

The rearrangement links TRBV4-2 to TRBJ1-5; TRBD1 is a possible D gene (6 bases). CDR3 size: 15 residues. Between the trimmed V and J ends, which lost 3 bases and 7 bases, there was a span of 16 bases. Germline V gene lookup returns CDR1 LGHNA and CDR2 YNFKEQ. The CDR3 DNA reads TGTGCCAGCAGCCATATCCGGGACACAGAGCAGCCCCAGCATTTT. Residues: CASSHIRDTEQPQHF.

Here the CDR3 reads CASSQEGGGNEKLFF. DNA for the CDR3: TGCGCCAGCAGCCAGGAAGGCGGAGGGAATGAAAAACTGTTTTTT. The chain has TRBV5-1 and TRBJ1-4; no firm D call. Germline CDR1 and CDR2: SGHRS and YFSETQ. V gave up 4 bases and J gave up 5 bases, with 15 bases separating them. CDR3 length equals 15 residues.

The V gene is TRBV6-5, the J gene TRBJ1-2; 9 positions match TRBD1. J was trimmed by 2 bases and V by 5 bases; bases with no gene match: 6. The CDR3 is 15 amino acids. CDR1 and CDR2 from the germline V gene are MNHEY and SVGAGI. CDR3: CASSGHRGQNYGYTF. CDR3 bases: TGTGCCAGCAGTGGACACAGGGGGCAAAACTATGGCTACACCTTC.

This chain connects TRBV13 to TRBJ2-5; 9 nucleotides line up with TRBD2. This CDR3 has 18 amino acids. Germline V lookup: CDR1 PRHDT, CDR2 FYEKMQ (reference sequence). The V gene end was trimmed by 5 bases and the J gene end by 10 bases; junction bases not matched to a gene: 23. CDR3 in amino acids: CASSGQLRREGPNKVQYF. The CDR3 DNA reads as TGTGCCAGCAGCGGCCAACTTAGGCGGGAGGGTCCAAACAAGGTCCAGTACTTC.

The V call is TRBV15, the J call TRBJ1-6; D is undetermined. From germline, CDR1 is LNHNV and CDR2 YYDKDF (reference sequence). Trimming pared 4 bases from V and 0 bases from J, leaving 13 bases between. The CDR3 sequence is 17 residues long. CDR3 region: CATSKSPESSYNSPLHF. The CDR3, as DNA: TGTGCCACCAGCAAAAGCCCGGAGAGCTCCTATAATTCACCCCTCCACTTT.

CDR3 residues: CSGHRTSLNTEAFF. As DNA, the CDR3 is TGCAGCGGGCATAGGACTTCCCTGAACACTGAAGCTTTCTTT. The chain combines TRBV29-1 with TRBJ1-1; D is unresolved. This CDR3 spans 14 amino acids. Germline V lookup: CDR1 SQVTM, CDR2 ANQGSEA. Trimming took 7 bases from V and 0 from J, leaving 15 bases between them.

The rearrangement uses TRBV19 and TRBJ2-7; 8 bases fit TRBD1. The V segment lost 4 bases and the J segment 7 bases; nucleotides outside the gene matches: 9. There are 14 residues in the CDR3. Germline CDR1 is LNHDA and CDR2 is SQIVND (reference sequence). The CDR3 nucleotides are TGTGCCAGTAGTACGACAGGGGTTCTCGGGGAGCAGTACTTC. Protein product: CASSTTGVLGEQYF.

As regards this clone: Other DNA sequences from this sample encode an identical CDR3 as well. The J gene is TRBJ1-4, the V gene TRBV5-4; D unclear. CDR1 SGHNT and CDR2 YYREEE come from the germline V gene (reference sequence). This CDR3 has 14 residues. V lost 2 bases and J 0 bases, leaving 5 bases between the germline ends. In DNA, the CDR3 is TGTGCCAGCAGCTTCGGGGCAACTAATGAAAAACTGTTTTTT. Its translation: CASSFGATNEKLFF.

The rearrangement uses TRBV5-4 and TRBJ2-1, with 8 bases aligning to TRBD1. The junction had 5 bases not matched to a gene; V was cut back by 2 bases and J by 4 bases. Per germline, CDR1 SGHNT and CDR2 YYREEE (reference sequence). The CDR3 length is 15 residues. The CDR3, as DNA: TGTGCCAGCAGCTTCATGGGACAGGAGTACAATGAGCAGTTCTTC. Translating it yields CASSFMGQEYNEQFF.

The V call is TRBV7-3, the J call TRBJ2-3, with 7 bases aligning to TRBD2. This CDR3 comprises 14 residues. Germline lookup yields CDR1 SGHTA and CDR2 FQGTGA. V was clipped by 5 bases and J by 5 bases; unmatched bases: 7. Here the CDR3 reads CASSTGLTGDTQYF. CDR3 nucleotides: TGTGCCAGCAGCACGGGACTAACGGGAGATACGCAGTATTTT.

The V call is TRBV5-3, the J call TRBJ2-1; 12 bases map to TRBD2. TRBV5-3 is noted as an ORF with a role that remains uncertain. This CDR3 comprises 15 residues. Trimming at V came to 5 bases and at J to 5 bases, leaving 5 bases not matched to a gene. The CDR3 coding sequence is TGTGCCAGAAGGTTTTCTAGCGGGAGGGACAATGAGCAGTTCTTC. Protein product: CARRFSSGRDNEQFF.

J is TRBJ1-5 and V is TRBV6-5; 7 bases are shared with TRBD1. There are 15 residues in the CDR3. The junction had 8 bases not matched to a gene; V was cut back by 6 bases and J by 3 bases. Germline-derived CDR1 and CDR2 are MNHEY and SVGAGI. The CDR3 nucleotides read TGTGCCAGCAGGCAGACAGGGAGTTACAATCAGCCCCAGCATTTT. Amino acids: CASRQTGSYNQPQHF.

This chain joins TRBV27 and TRBJ2-7, with D possibly being TRBD2 (6 bases). This CDR3 spans 15 amino acids. Germline V gives CDR1 MNHEY, CDR2 SMNVEV (reference sequence). V lost 5 bases and J lost 4, with 18 bases in between. The CDR3 region is CASSPRFGSRYEQYF. CDR3 DNA sequence: TGTGCCAGCAGTCCCCGTTTCGGGAGTAGGTACGAGCAGTACTTC.

The chain uses TRBV28 and TRBJ1-2, with 7 bases identical to TRBD1. Germline V lookup: CDR1 MDHEN, CDR2 SYDVKM. CDR3 length: 13 amino acids. V gave up 6 bases and J gave up 4 bases; unmatched junction bases: 5. CDR3 loop: CASRRQGSYGYTF. The DNA for the CDR3 is TGTGCCAGCAGAAGACAGGGTAGCTATGGCTACACCTTC.

This sequence joins TRBV19 and TRBJ1-2; TRBD1 is a possible D gene (6 bases). The CDR3 is 15 amino acids. Germline values: CDR1 LNHDA, CDR2 SQIVND (reference sequence). V lost 8 bases and J lost 3, with 19 bases in between. The CDR3 coding sequence is TGTGCCAGTTCACGGGGGGGCGAGTCGGACTATGGCTACACCTTC. This translates into CASSRGGESDYGYTF.

This chain links TRBV11-3 with TRBJ1-2, with a weak D call TRBD1 (6 bases). There are 15 residues in the CDR3. V lost 5 bases to trimming and J lost 4 bases, with 17 bases between them. The germline CDR1 and CDR2 sequences are SGHNT and YENEEA. The CDR3 here is CASSQSHGQIYGYTF. CDR3 nucleotide sequence: TGTGCCAGCAGCCAGTCTCATGGACAGATCTATGGCTACACCTTC.

J is TRBJ1-2 and V is TRBV28; 8 positions agree with TRBD1. Per germline, CDR1 MDHEN and CDR2 SYDVKM. The CDR3 totals 14 residues. Unmatched junction bases numbered 4, after V lost 3 bases and J lost 4 bases. The CDR3 DNA reads as TGTGCCAGCAGTTTCCCCGGGACAGGCTATGGCTACACCTTC. Encoded protein: CASSFPGTGYGYTF.